What follows are 30 T cell receptor beta chains derived from one specimen sequenced in a study of beta chain features in type 1 diabetes. Findings and caveats of the study: A moderate, significant TCRB CDR3 shortening appeared in type 1 diabetes across four CD4+ subsets.

The study reverse transcribed the entire isolated RNA, so it sequenced expressed TCRB transcripts. TCRdb keeps only in-frame clones here, not all; method: immunoSEQ multiplex PCR. The sample shows 130,000 or so clones, 9% of them seen only once. The antigens for these receptors are not known. Sequencing was performed on central memory CD4+ T cells from blood. The receptors were sampled from a man aged 25 to 45 with type 1 diabetes.

This sequence joins TRBV5-1 and TRBJ2-7, with 7 bases identical to TRBD2. There are 14 residues in the CDR3. Losses at the gene ends were 3 bases for V and 0 bases for J; bases not matched to a gene: 3. Per germline, CDR1 SGHRS and CDR2 YFSETQ. The CDR3 loop reads CASSSRTSSYEQYF. The CDR3 region has the DNA TGCGCCAGCAGCTCTAGGACTAGCTCCTACGAGCAGTACTTC.

This clone occurred a few times. The rearrangement links TRBV28 to TRBJ1-6; 8 bases agree with TRBD1. The CDR3 extends over 16 amino acids. Germline V gene data show CDR1 as MDHEN and CDR2 as SYDVKM. With V trimmed by 5 bases and J by 1 base, 4 bases remained unmatched. The CDR3 here is CASSPGGGSYNSPLHF. Here the CDR3 DNA reads TGTGCCAGCAGTCCAGGGGGCGGGTCCTATAATTCACCCCTCCACTTT.

This clone was found a few times. The gene calls are TRBV18 and TRBJ2-3; D is undetermined. This CDR3 contains 14 residues. V shed 3 bases and J shed 1 base, with 8 bases lying between them. From germline, CDR1 is KGHSH and CDR2 LQKENI. The CDR3 reads CASSPYEGTDTQYF. CDR3 in DNA: TGTGCCAGCTCACCTTACGAGGGCACAGATACGCAGTATTTT.

CDR3 in amino acids: CASSSPSGTDTQYF. The DNA of the CDR3 is TGTGCCAGCAGTTCCCCCTCGGGCACAGATACGCAGTATTTT. The genes are TRBV27 and TRBJ2-3; D remains ambiguous. The V end lost 4 bases, the J end lost 1 base, and 9 bases lay between the germline ends. Germline CDR1 reads MNHEY; CDR2 reads SMNVEV (reference sequence). The length of the CDR3 is 14 residues.

The sample holds many counts of this clone. The chain is built from TRBV29-1 and TRBJ2-3, with 11 positions matching TRBD1. Per the germline V gene, CDR1 is SQVTM and CDR2 is ANQGSEA. V dropped 3 bases and J dropped 5; count of bases not matched to a gene: 1. The CDR3 runs to 13 residues. The DNA for the CDR3 is TGCAGCGTTGAGGGACAGGGGGGAGATACGCAGTATTTT. Translating gives CSVEGQGGDTQYF.

The chain employs TRBV5-4 and TRBJ2-5; 12 bases fit TRBD2. Germline V gene lookup returns CDR1 SGHNT and CDR2 YYREEE (reference sequence). This CDR3 region has 14 residues. Germline trimming cut 3 bases from V and 5 bases from J; bases unmatched to any gene: 2. CDR3 sequence reads: CASSSGLAGETQYF. As DNA, the CDR3 is TGTGCCAGCAGCTCGGGACTAGCGGGCGAGACCCAGTACTTC.

V gene TRBV6-5 combines with J gene TRBJ2-2; 7 bases line up with TRBD1. V was pared by 5 bases and J by 0 bases, with 3 bases of the junction left unmatched. Per germline, CDR1 MNHEY and CDR2 SVGAGI. There are 15 residues in the CDR3. This chain's CDR3 is CASSRQGANTGELFF. DNA for the CDR3: TGTGCCAGCAGTCGACAGGGCGCGAACACCGGGGAGCTGTTTTTT.

V is TRBV15 and J is TRBJ1-5; D perhaps matches TRBD1 (6 bases). V gave up 2 bases and J gave up 3 bases, with 8 bases separating them. The length of the CDR3 is 14 residues. Germline V gene sequence: CDR1 LNHNV, CDR2 YYDKDF (reference sequence). The CDR3 here is CATSRYRANQPQHF. As DNA, the CDR3 is TGTGCCACCAGCAGATACAGGGCCAATCAGCCCCAGCATTTT.

The chain employs TRBV5-4 and TRBJ2-1, with TRBD1 matching 8 bases. The germline CDR1 and CDR2 sequences are SGHNT and YYREEE (reference sequence). The CDR3 runs 14 residues. Trimming cost V 0 bases and J 15 bases; bases outside gene matches: 11. The CDR3 sequence is CASSLAEQGEVWFF. CDR3 bases: TGTGCCAGCAGCTTGGCTGAACAGGGGGAGGTTTGGTTCTTC.

The chain carries TRBV4-3 and TRBJ2-1, with D perhaps matching TRBD1 (6 bases). Between the trimmed V and J ends, which lost 0 bases and 14 bases, there was a span of 17 bases. CDR1 is LGHNA and CDR2 is YSLEER in the germline V gene. CDR3 length: 14 amino acids. CDR3: CASSQDFPWGQKFF. The CDR3 DNA is TGCGCCAGCAGCCAAGACTTCCCCTGGGGGCAGAAGTTCTTC.

The V and J genes are TRBV4-3 and TRBJ1-1; tentatively, D is TRBD1 (5 bases). CDR3 length equals 15 residues. From germline, CDR1 is LGHNA and CDR2 YSLEER. V lost 0 bases and J 5 bases, leaving 13 bases between the germline ends. The CDR3, as DNA: TGCGCCAGCAGCCAAGATTTCCGGGGGGGGACTGAAGCTTTCTTT. It specifies CASSQDFRGGTEAFF.

The chain links TRBV2 to TRBJ2-1; TRBD2 is a possible D gene (5 bases). CDR1 and CDR2 from the germline V gene are SNHLY and FYNNEI. V was clipped by 3 bases and J by 14 bases, with 20 bases between them. The CDR3 sequence is 14 residues long. Here the CDR3 reads CASSDVIAGGIEFF. CDR3 in DNA: TGTGCCAGCAGTGATGTGATCGCGGGTGGAATTGAGTTCTTC.

This clone has only a few counts. The chain carries TRBV19 and TRBJ1-5; D gene unclear. Germline CDR1 is LNHDA and CDR2 is SQIVND (reference sequence). This CDR3 region has 14 residues. Deletions cut 7 bases from V and 4 bases from J, with 14 bases between. This chain's CDR3 is CASTDLPANQPQHF. The CDR3 DNA reads as TGTGCCAGTACCGACTTACCGGCTAATCAGCCCCAGCATTTT.

This clone came up a few times. V and J are TRBV5-1 and TRBJ1-2, with 7 bases aligning to TRBD1. V was clipped by 3 bases and J by 2 bases; unmatched bases: 4. The germline V gene encodes CDR1 SGHRS and CDR2 YFSETQ. This CDR3 region has 14 residues. Written as DNA, the CDR3 is TGCGCCAGCAGCTCCCTGACAGGGAACTATGGCTACACCTTC. It yields the protein CASSSLTGNYGYTF.

This sequence joins TRBV7-9 and TRBJ1-1; 8 nucleotides align to TRBD1. The J segment lost 3 bases and the V segment lost 6 bases, leaving 3 bases of the junction unmatched. This CDR3 has 13 residues. The germline V gene has CDR1 SEHNR and CDR2 FQNEAQ (reference sequence). The DNA of the CDR3 is TGTGCCAGCAGGCCGACAGGGGACACTGAAGCTTTCTTT. Translating gives CASRPTGDTEAFF.

V gene TRBV5-1 combines with J gene TRBJ2-6, with D possibly being TRBD1 (6 bases). There are 15 residues in the CDR3. V was pared by 4 bases and J by 0 bases, with 8 bases between. CDR1 SGHRS and CDR2 YFSETQ come from the germline V gene. The CDR3 loop reads CASSRDISGANVLTF. CDR3 DNA: TGCGCCAGCAGCCGGGACATCTCTGGGGCCAACGTCCTGACTTTC.

This clone turned up a few times. The V gene is TRBV30, the J gene TRBJ2-1, with a tentative D call TRBD2 (5 bases). From germline, CDR1 is GTSNPN and CDR2 SVGIG (reference sequence). V was pared by 7 bases and J by 0 bases, with 13 bases between. This CDR3 is built from 14 residues. The CDR3 nucleotides are TGTGCCTTCGAGCGGTCTAGCTCCTACAATGAGCAGTTCTTC. Translating it yields CAFERSSSYNEQFF. The variable domain in full, completed from reference TRBV30 and TRBJ2-1, reads SQTIHQWPATLVQPVGSPLSLECTVEGTSNPNLYWYRQAAGRGLQLLFYSVGIGQISSEVPQNLSASRPQDRQFILSSKKLLLSDSGFYLCAFERSSSYNEQFFGPGTRLTVL.

The V call is TRBV7-3, the J call TRBJ1-2, with no clear D. CDR1 and CDR2 (germline): SGHTA, FQGTGA. Deletions cut 4 bases from V and 8 bases from J, with 11 bases between. This CDR3 has 12 amino acids. The CDR3 spells CASSSRSGGYTF. The CDR3 nucleotides read TGTGCCAGCAGCTCCAGGTCGGGAGGCTACACCTTC. Using reference TRBV7-3 and TRBJ1-2 for the parts outside the CDR3, the full variable domain is GAGVSQTPSNKVTEKGKYVELRCDPISGHTALYWYRQSLGQGPEFLIYFQGTGAADDSGLPNDRFFAVRPEGSVSTLKIQRTERGDSAVYLCASSSRSGGYTFGSGTRLTVV.

Ten or more counts support this clone. The rearrangement links TRBV5-1 to TRBJ2-7, with 10 bases fitting TRBD2. After removal of 4 bases from V and 7 bases from J, the junction contained 11 bases not matched to a gene. Germline lookup yields CDR1 SGHRS and CDR2 YFSETQ. The CDR3 is 15 amino acids. Here the CDR3 DNA reads TGCGCCAGCAGCGTAGGGACTAGCGATGGAGGTGAGCAGTACTTC. Residues: CASSVGTSDGGEQYF.

This clone has at least ten counts. V and J are TRBV6-6 and TRBJ2-7; no definite D call. The CDR3 spans 14 residues. Looked up from germline, CDR1 is MNHNY and CDR2 is SVGAGI (reference sequence). Trimming pared 6 bases from V and 3 bases from J, leaving 15 bases between. The CDR3 region is CASRPIARSYEQYF. Here the CDR3 DNA reads TGTGCCAGCAGACCCATAGCCCGAAGCTACGAGCAGTACTTC.

This clone was counted a few times. V is TRBV14 and J is TRBJ2-1; D perhaps matches TRBD1 (5 bases). Germline-derived CDR1 and CDR2 are SGHDN and FVKESK. The CDR3 length is 13 residues. V lost 0 bases to trimming and J lost 15 bases, with 15 bases between them. The CDR3 DNA reads as TGTGCCAGCAGCCAAGATCGCCAGGGTCTTCGGTTCTTC. Residues: CASSQDRQGLRFF.

This clone was counted a few times. The V gene is TRBV30, the J gene TRBJ1-1; no firm D call. The V end was cut by 3 bases, the J end by 5 bases, with 13 bases between. In germline, CDR1 is GTSNPN, CDR2 SVGIG (reference sequence). The CDR3 has 13 amino acids. The CDR3 region has the DNA TGTGCCTGGAGCCGTTCCTCCTCGACTGAAGCTTTCTTT. Translating gives CAWSRSSSTEAFF.

In its sample, this clone was seen a few times. The chain has TRBV28 and TRBJ1-1; D is ambiguous. This CDR3 contains 15 residues. Per germline, CDR1 MDHEN and CDR2 SYDVKM. With 4 bases removed from V and 1 base from J, the gap between germline ends came to 13 bases. The CDR3 bases are TGTGCCAGCAGTTCACCCCGACAAGCGAACACTGAAGCTTTCTTT. Protein product: CASSSPRQANTEAFF. Using reference TRBV28 and TRBJ1-1 for the parts outside the CDR3, the full variable domain is DVKVTQSSRYLVKRTGEKVFLECVQDMDHENMFWYRQDPGLGLRLIYFSYDVKMKEKGDIPEGYSVSREKKERFSLILESASTNQTSMYLCASSSPRQANTEAFFGQGTRLTVV.

This clone was picked up a small number of times. The chain uses TRBV15 and TRBJ1-4, with 10 nucleotides matching TRBD1. The CDR3 has 16 amino acids. V lost 0 bases and J lost 8; bases outside the gene matches: 6. CDR1 and CDR2 from the germline V gene are LNHNV and YYDKDF (reference sequence). The CDR3 DNA reads TGTGCCACCAGCAGAGAGGGGGACAGGGGTCACGAAAAACTGTTTTTT. It translates to CATSREGDRGHEKLFF.

V gene TRBV5-6 combines with J gene TRBJ2-7; D remains unclear. The CDR3 spans 12 residues. The germline V and J ends were trimmed by 0 bases and 3 bases, with 4 bases remaining between them. The germline V gene has CDR1 SGHDT and CDR2 YYEEEE. This CDR3 is CASSLALYEQYF. The CDR3 nucleotides are TGTGCCAGCAGCTTGGCCCTCTACGAGCAGTACTTC.

Worth noting for this clone: Distinct nucleotide sequences in the sample also encode this CDR3. The chain carries TRBV5-4 and TRBJ2-5; 10 nucleotides align to TRBD1. With 4 bases clipped from V and 5 bases from J, the junction kept 5 bases outside the gene matches. This CDR3 is built from 14 residues. The germline V gene has CDR1 SGHNT and CDR2 YYREEE (reference sequence). This chain's CDR3 is CASSRQGAVETQYF. In nucleotides, the CDR3 is TGTGCCAGCAGCAGACAGGGGGCGGTTGAGACCCAGTACTTC.

The chain employs TRBV18 and TRBJ2-3; D is uncertain. Trimming took 0 bases from V and 4 from J, leaving 8 bases between them. CDR3 length: 14 residues. Germline lookup yields CDR1 KGHSH and CDR2 LQKENI. The CDR3 nucleotides are TGTGCCAGCTCACCACCGGCCGGGTCAGATACGCAGTATTTT. As protein: CASSPPAGSDTQYF.

The rearrangement joins TRBV19 to TRBJ1-1; 8 bases are shared with TRBD1. Unmatched junction bases numbered 5, after V lost 5 bases and J lost 6 bases. The germline gives CDR1 LNHDA, CDR2 SQIVND (reference sequence). This CDR3 is 13 amino acids long. CDR3: CASSVQGAAEAFF. The CDR3 region has the DNA TGTGCCAGTAGTGTTCAGGGGGCGGCTGAAGCTTTCTTT.

This clone came up a few times. The chain carries TRBV7-2 and TRBJ2-1, with D possibly TRBD1 on 7 matching bases. This CDR3 is 13 amino acids long. Germline-derived CDR1 and CDR2 are SGHTA and FQGNSA. V was cut by 2 bases and J by 6 bases, with 8 bases left in between. Written as DNA, the CDR3 is TGTGCCAGCAGCTTACAGGGGGGCAATGAGCAGTTCTTC. Translating it yields CASSLQGGNEQFF.

This clone was counted between two and nine times. V usage is TRBV10-2 and J usage is TRBJ2-6; tentatively, D is TRBD1 (5 bases). CDR1 WSHSY and CDR2 SAAADI come from the germline V gene. This CDR3 has 14 residues. With 4 bases removed from V and 2 bases from J, the gap between germline ends came to 6 bases. The CDR3 nucleotides are TGCGCCAGCAGTGGCAGGGCTGGGGCCAACGTCCTGACTTTC. This sequence encodes CASSGRAGANVLTF.